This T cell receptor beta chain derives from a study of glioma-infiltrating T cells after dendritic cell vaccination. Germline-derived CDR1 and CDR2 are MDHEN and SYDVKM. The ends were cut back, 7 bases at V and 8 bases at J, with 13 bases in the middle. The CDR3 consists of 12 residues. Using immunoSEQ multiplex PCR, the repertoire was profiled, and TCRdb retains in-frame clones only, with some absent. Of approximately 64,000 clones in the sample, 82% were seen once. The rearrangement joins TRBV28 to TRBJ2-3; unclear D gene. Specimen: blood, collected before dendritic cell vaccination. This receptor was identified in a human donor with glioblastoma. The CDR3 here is CASTDNAGTQYF. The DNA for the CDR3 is TGTGCCAGCACCGACAACGCAGGTACGCAGTATTTT.